Shown below are 3 T cell receptor beta chains from a single sample sequenced in a study of spatial heterogeneity in lung cancer. One entry per CDR3 protein, called by TCRdb with MiXCR from the 5' RACE reads. This table holds fewer than 150,000 distinct CDR3 sequences, more than 10% found once. Time point reported: blood at routine non-recurrence follow-up after resection. The sample was PBMCs, taken at follow-up. The receptors shown here come from a female donor with early-stage non-small cell lung cancer.

Only a few counts were recorded for this clonotype. The chain links TRBV20-1 to TRBJ2-3; 10 bases match TRBD1. The germline V gene has CDR1 DFQATT and CDR2 SNEGSKA (reference sequence). The CDR3 is 17 amino acids. V shed 1 base, J shed 6 bases, and the junction held 13 bases outside the gene matches. CDR3 sequence: CSARASSGTGVWDTQYF. In DNA, the CDR3 is TGCAGTGCTAGAGCCTCGTCCGGGACAGGGGTCTGGGATACGCAGTATTTT.

The sample holds many counts of this clonotype. The chain links TRBV11-2 to TRBJ2-1; a possible D gene is TRBD2 (5 bases). V was trimmed by 6 bases and J by 9 bases, leaving 18 bases between them. Germline assignment: CDR1 SGHAT and CDR2 FQNNGV. This CDR3 comprises 14 residues. The CDR3 loop is CASSPIRGIGEQFF. CDR3 coding DNA: TGTGCCAGCAGTCCAATACGAGGGATCGGTGAGCAGTTCTTC.

The sample holds many counts of this clonotype. The gene calls are TRBV3-1 and TRBJ2-1, with 11 bases matching TRBD2. This CDR3 is 17 amino acids long. Germline assignment: CDR1 LGHDT and CDR2 YNNKEL (reference sequence). V dropped 0 bases and J dropped 0; count of bases not matched to a gene: 1. This CDR3 is CASSQDSGRASYNEQFF. The CDR3 DNA sequence: TGTGCCAGCAGCCAAGATAGCGGGAGGGCCTCCTACAATGAGCAGTTCTTC.